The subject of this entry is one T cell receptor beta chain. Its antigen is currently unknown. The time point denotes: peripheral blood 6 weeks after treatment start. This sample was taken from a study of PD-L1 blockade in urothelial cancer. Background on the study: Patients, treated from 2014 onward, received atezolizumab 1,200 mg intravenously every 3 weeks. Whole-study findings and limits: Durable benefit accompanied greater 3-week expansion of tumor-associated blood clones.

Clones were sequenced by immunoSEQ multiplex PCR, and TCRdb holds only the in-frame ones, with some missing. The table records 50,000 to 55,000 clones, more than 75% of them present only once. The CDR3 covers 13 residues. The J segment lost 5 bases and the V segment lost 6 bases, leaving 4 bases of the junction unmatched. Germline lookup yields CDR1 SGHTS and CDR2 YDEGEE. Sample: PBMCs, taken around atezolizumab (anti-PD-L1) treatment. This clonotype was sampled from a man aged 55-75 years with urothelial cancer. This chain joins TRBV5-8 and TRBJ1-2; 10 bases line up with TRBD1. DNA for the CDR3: TGTGCCAGCAACCCGGACAGGGGGTATGGCTACACCTTC. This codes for CASNPDRGYGYTF.